Following are 19 T cell receptor beta chains from one sample sequenced in a study of T cells in Graves' hyperthyroidism and ophthalmopathy. RNA transcripts were the template for amplifying TCR beta CDR3 regions. RT-PCR in the first round (using the HTBI primer set) targeted the TCR CDR3. One entry per CDR3 protein, called by TCRdb with MiXCR from the multiplex PCR reads. The repertoire holds roughly 640,000 distinct CDR3 sequences, more than 15% seen once, with more than 3% in the top ten. Source material: blood. All receptors come from a middle-aged woman with Graves' ophthalmopathy.

V usage is TRBV6-1 and J usage is TRBJ1-3, with 7 bases fitting TRBD1. The CDR3 loop spans 15 amino acids. V dropped 6 bases and J dropped 2; count of bases not matched to a gene: 7. The germline gives CDR1 MNHNS, CDR2 SASEGT. The CDR3 sequence is CASSPLDRAGNTIYF. For the CDR3, the DNA is TGTGCCAGCAGCCCACTAGACAGGGCTGGAAACACCATATATTTT.

The genes are TRBV20-1 and TRBJ2-2; weak D call: TRBD2 (5 bases). The CDR3 loop spans 14 amino acids. V gave up 7 bases and J gave up 2 bases, with 14 bases separating them. Germline V gene sequence: CDR1 DFQATT, CDR2 SNEGSKA (reference sequence). The CDR3 DNA follows: TGCAGTGTCAAGCGGTGGGGAAACACCGGGGAGCTGTTTTTT. As protein: CSVKRWGNTGELFF.

The genes are TRBV2 and TRBJ1-5, with 7 bases identical to TRBD1. The trim removed 7 bases at V and 6 bases at J, leaving 3 bases unmatched. The CDR3 totals 12 residues. Germline CDR1 SNHLY, CDR2 FYNNEI. CDR3 sequence reads: CASTTGSQPQHF. In DNA, the CDR3 is TGTGCCAGCACGACAGGGAGTCAGCCCCAGCATTTT.

This clonotype was observed a single time. The V gene is TRBV14, the J gene TRBJ1-2; unclear D gene. The length of the CDR3 is 13 residues. In germline, CDR1 is SGHDN, CDR2 FVKESK. The ends were cut back, 3 bases at V and 4 bases at J, with 9 bases in the middle. The CDR3 coding sequence is TGTGCCAGCAGCCACAAGGCAGTCTATGGCTACACCTTC. Its protein product is CASSHKAVYGYTF.

The chain is built from TRBV7-6 and TRBJ2-7; D may match TRBD1 or TRBD2 (7 bases each). This CDR3 comprises 15 residues. V lost 1 base to trimming and J lost 4 bases, with 14 bases between them. The germline CDR1 and CDR2 sequences are SGHVS and FNYEAQ. CDR3 nucleotides: TGTGCCAGCAGCTTAGATGCAGGGGGGGGGTACGAGCAGTACTTC. Translating gives CASSLDAGGGYEQYF.

The gene calls are TRBV5-4 and TRBJ2-5, with 13 bases lining up with TRBD2. This CDR3 spans 16 amino acids. Looked up from germline, CDR1 is SGHNT and CDR2 is YYREEE (reference sequence). Germline trimming cut 0 bases from V and 2 bases from J; bases unmatched to any gene: 1. The CDR3 protein is CASSLEGLAGQETQYF. The CDR3, as DNA: TGTGCCAGCAGCTTGGAGGGACTAGCGGGGCAAGAGACCCAGTACTTC.

This chain joins TRBV28 and TRBJ2-2; 15 bases match TRBD2. This CDR3 is built from 16 residues. CDR1 MDHEN and CDR2 SYDVKM come from the germline V gene. The ends lost 5 bases at V and 6 bases at J; junction bases unmatched: 4. The CDR3 is CASSRGLAGGAGELFF. Here the CDR3 DNA reads TGTGCCAGCAGTCGCGGACTAGCGGGAGGGGCCGGGGAGCTGTTTTTT.

This clonotype was counted at least ten times. This chain joins TRBV20-1 and TRBJ2-1; the D is unclear. Per germline, CDR1 DFQATT and CDR2 SNEGSKA (reference sequence). The CDR3 consists of 15 residues. The V gene lost 0 bases and the J gene lost 3 bases, with 12 bases spanning the gap. CDR3 sequence: CSARDSTLGYNEQFF. CDR3 nucleotides: TGCAGTGCTAGAGATTCTACCCTAGGCTACAATGAGCAGTTCTTC.

This clonotype came up a few times. The chain combines TRBV7-3 with TRBJ2-2, with 8 bases lining up with TRBD2. The CDR3 is made up of 17 amino acids. Germline V gene data show CDR1 as SGHTA and CDR2 as FQGTGA. V lost 5 bases, J lost 6 bases, and 14 bases stayed unmatched. The CDR3 DNA sequence: TGTGCCAGCAGCCGTACCGGGACTAGTTTCTTATCCGGGGAGCTGTTTTTT. It specifies CASSRTGTSFLSGELFF.

This clonotype was seen at least ten times. The chain combines TRBV3-1 with TRBJ1-6, with TRBD1 as a possible D gene (6 bases). This CDR3 is built from 14 residues. Germline-derived CDR1 and CDR2 are LGHDT and YNNKEL (reference sequence). Between the trimmed V and J ends, which lost 4 bases and 10 bases, there was a span of 14 bases. The CDR3 spells CASSPRDKNSPLHF. The CDR3 DNA follows: TGTGCCAGCAGCCCTCGGGACAAAAACTCACCCCTCCACTTT.

The chain employs TRBV5-8 and TRBJ1-5; no clear D. This CDR3 contains 13 residues. The V gene's germline CDR1 is SGHTS and CDR2 YDEGEE. V shed 0 bases and J shed 7 bases, with 8 bases lying between them. The CDR3 is CASSLEVYQPQHF. The CDR3 DNA is TGTGCCAGCAGCTTGGAAGTCTACCAGCCCCAGCATTTT.

This chain joins TRBV11-2 and TRBJ2-5; 9 nucleotides match TRBD2. Germline lookup yields CDR1 SGHAT and CDR2 FQNNGV. There are 24 residues in the CDR3. The ends lost 5 bases at V and 5 bases at J; junction bases unmatched: 36. The CDR3 nucleotides read TGTGCCAGCAGCGCCTACAGGGATCTCACCCCAGTACTAGCGGGTATCCCCCTTTTGGAGACCCAGTACTTC. It specifies CASSAYRDLTPVLAGIPLLETQYF.

This clonotype was recorded at least ten times. CDR3 in DNA: TGTGCCAGCAGTCCACACGGGGAGGGTAGCTCCTACGAGCAGTACTTC. Protein: CASSPHGEGSSYEQYF. This rearrangement joins TRBV28 to TRBJ2-7; 7 bases align to TRBD2. Germline CDR1 MDHEN, CDR2 SYDVKM. The J segment lost 0 bases and the V segment lost 5 bases, leaving 10 bases of the junction unmatched. The CDR3 covers 16 residues.

This clonotype was found many times. This chain connects TRBV19 to TRBJ1-5, with 10 bases lining up with TRBD1. Per germline, CDR1 LNHDA and CDR2 SQIVND (reference sequence). V trimming: 5 bases; J trimming: 4 bases; junction bases outside the gene matches: 5. CDR3 length: 15 amino acids. The CDR3 reads CASSYRGQGNQPQHF. The CDR3 DNA follows: TGTGCCAGTAGTTATAGGGGACAGGGGAATCAGCCCCAGCATTTT.

This clonotype was found a few times. This sequence joins TRBV28 and TRBJ1-1, with a weak D call TRBD1 (6 bases). Per germline, CDR1 MDHEN and CDR2 SYDVKM. This CDR3 is built from 15 residues. V gave up 5 bases and J gave up 4 bases, with 17 bases separating them. CDR3 protein: CASSPAQGTATEAFF. Written as DNA, the CDR3 is TGTGCCAGCAGTCCGGCTCAGGGGACGGCCACTGAAGCTTTCTTT. Together with reference TRBV28 and TRBJ1-1, the CDR3 gives the full variable domain: DVKVTQSSRYLVKRTGEKVFLECVQDMDHENMFWYRQDPGLGLRLIYFSYDVKMKEKGDIPEGYSVSREKKERFSLILESASTNQTSMYLCASSPAQGTATEAFFGQGTRLTVV.

The chain joins TRBV11-2 to TRBJ2-3, with TRBD1 identical over 9 bases. V gave up 4 bases and J gave up 7 bases; unmatched junction bases: 9. The CDR3 loop spans 15 amino acids. CDR1 and CDR2 from the germline V gene are SGHAT and FQNNGV. DNA of the CDR3: TGTGCCAGCAGCTCGACAGGGGGGCCAGGAAATACGCAGTATTTT. It is translated as CASSSTGGPGNTQYF.

The V gene is TRBV12-3 or TRBV12-4, the J gene TRBJ2-2; TRBD2 agrees at 12 bases. This CDR3 is built from 18 residues. The V gene end was trimmed by 4 bases and the J gene end by 0 bases; junction bases not matched to a gene: 6. CDR3 sequence: CASSSLRLAGANTGELFF. The CDR3 bases are TGTGCCAGCAGTTCCCTCCGACTAGCGGGGGCGAACACCGGGGAGCTGTTTTTT.

This clonotype was seen at least ten times. The chain carries TRBV20-1 and TRBJ2-5; 15 bases fit TRBD2. Trimming took 1 base from V and 2 from J; bases not matched to a gene: 5. This CDR3 contains 17 residues. Germline CDR1 DFQATT, CDR2 SNEGSKA (reference sequence). The CDR3 loop is CSARGTSGRAKQETQYF. The CDR3 coding sequence is TGCAGTGCTAGAGGGACTAGCGGGAGGGCGAAGCAAGAGACCCAGTACTTC.

In DNA form, the CDR3 reads TGCAGTGCTCACAGGGGAACTGAAGCTTTCTTT. This sequence encodes CSAHRGTEAFF. The rearrangement joins TRBV20-1 to TRBJ1-1, with 7 bases identical to TRBD1. After removal of 5 bases from V and 5 bases from J, the junction contained 2 bases not matched to a gene. This CDR3 spans 11 amino acids. Germline values: CDR1 DFQATT, CDR2 SNEGSKA (reference sequence).